These 15 T cell receptor beta chains share one sample of origin, sequenced in a study of Graves' ophthalmopathy and Graves' hyperthyroidism. The TCR beta CDR3 regions underwent amplification from RNA transcripts. An opening RT-PCR round employed HTBI primers and preceded a second-round multiplex PCR. TCRdb re-called the multiplex PCR reads with MiXCR, one entry per CDR3 protein. The profile shows about 1.2 million distinct CDR3 sequences, roughly 35% of them singletons. The material sequenced was peripheral blood or thyroid tissue (not recorded which). These receptor sequences come from an adult man with Graves' hyperthyroidism.

This clonotype was observed at least ten times. CDR3: CASSFDRGNQPQHF. For the CDR3, the DNA is TGCGCCAGCAGCTTTGACAGGGGGAATCAGCCCCAGCATTTT. This chain joins TRBV5-1 and TRBJ1-5, with 9 positions matching TRBD1. Looked up from germline, CDR1 is SGHRS and CDR2 is YFSETQ. The V and J ends lost 2 bases and 4 bases, in that order; junction bases with no gene match: 1. The CDR3 contains 14 residues.

This chain joins TRBV12-3 or TRBV12-4 and TRBJ1-1; possible D gene TRBD1, 6 bases. V gave up 3 bases and J gave up 3 bases, with 23 bases separating them. This CDR3 contains 18 residues. CDR3: CASSFQGGSVVLDTEAFF. The CDR3, as DNA: TGTGCCAGCAGTTTTCAAGGGGGATCGGTAGTTCTTGACACTGAAGCTTTCTTT.

Many counts were recorded for this clonotype. V and J are TRBV14 and TRBJ2-2; D might be TRBD1 (5 bases). CDR1 and CDR2 from the germline V gene are SGHDN and FVKESK. V dropped 5 bases and J dropped 0 bases, with 13 bases sitting between them. CDR3 length: 16 residues. CDR3 protein: CASSTRTPANTGELFF. The CDR3 region has the DNA TGTGCCAGCAGCACTCGGACACCTGCGAACACCGGGGAGCTGTTTTTT.

A note on this clonotype: One end of the junction does not line up with germline, which may come from a read error. This chain joins TRBV10-2 and TRBJ2-7, with 7 positions matching TRBD1. CDR1 and CDR2 (germline): WSHSY, SAAADI. This CDR3 comprises 14 residues. In DNA, the CDR3 is TGTGCCAGCAGCGCAGGACAGGCTACCTACGAGCAGTACTTC. Translating it yields CASSAGQATYEQYF.

This clonotype was seen a few times. This chain uses TRBV2 with TRBJ1-6; TRBD1 might be the D (6 bases). The V gene's germline CDR1 is SNHLY and CDR2 FYNNEI. CDR3 length: 15 amino acids. Trimming removed 0 bases at V and 8 bases at J, with 11 bases between. The CDR3 bases are TGTGCCAGCAGTGAAGCGACAGGTTCTTATTCACCCCTCCACTTT. It encodes CASSEATGSYSPLHF.

The gene calls are TRBV20-1 and TRBJ1-5, with D unclear. CDR1 DFQATT and CDR2 SNEGSKA come from the germline V gene (reference sequence). V lost 3 bases and J lost 0, with 9 bases in between. The CDR3 runs to 14 residues. CDR3 nucleotides: TGCAGTGCTAGGGGAGGTATTAGCAATCAGCCCCAGCATTTT. It encodes CSARGGISNQPQHF.

This clonotype was seen at least ten times. The chain recombines TRBV20-1 with TRBJ2-2; 13 nucleotides align to TRBD2. CDR3 length: 16 amino acids. Germline assignment: CDR1 DFQATT and CDR2 SNEGSKA (reference sequence). After removal of 2 bases from V and 5 bases from J, the junction contained 5 bases not matched to a gene. CDR3 coding DNA: TGCAGTGCTAGACCGGGACTAGCGGGATGGACCGGGGAGCTGTTTTTT. It translates to CSARPGLAGWTGELFF.

This clonotype was observed a few times. The chain employs TRBV6-2 or TRBV6-3 and TRBJ1-5, with D hard to call. Germline CDR1 reads MNHEY; CDR2 reads SVGEGT. The CDR3 has 14 amino acids. Deletions cut 6 bases from V and 6 bases from J, with 15 bases between. In DNA form, the CDR3 reads TGTGCCAGCAGAGAACCGGGGTATTCTCAGCCCCAGCATTTT. Its protein product is CASREPGYSQPQHF.

This clonotype has ten or more counts. This CDR3 is CASMGSTYEQYF. Here the CDR3 DNA reads TGCGCCAGCATGGGATCCACCTACGAGCAGTACTTC. The chain recombines TRBV5-1 with TRBJ2-7; D remains ambiguous. The CDR3 totals 12 residues. The V and J ends lost 6 bases and 2 bases respectively, with 9 bases between them. Germline CDR1 is SGHRS and CDR2 is YFSETQ.

This clonotype was recorded at least ten times. The chain uses TRBV7-2 and TRBJ2-7; D not resolved. Trimming stripped 5 bases from V and 2 bases from J, with 7 bases between. Germline CDR1 SGHTA, CDR2 FQGNSA. CDR3 length: 12 residues. The CDR3 DNA sequence: TGTGCCAGCAGCATTATCCCCTACGAGCAGTACTTC. Its protein product is CASSIIPYEQYF.

V and J are TRBV7-9 and TRBJ2-7, with 7 positions matching TRBD2. The ends lost 3 bases at V and 7 bases at J; junction bases unmatched: 15. Germline V CDR1 and CDR2: SEHNR, FQNEAQ (reference sequence). The CDR3 has 16 amino acids. The CDR3 DNA reads TGTGCCAGCAGCTTTCTCGGGACTAAGAACACCGGGGAGCAGTACTTC. Encoded protein: CASSFLGTKNTGEQYF.

This clonotype was seen at least ten times. The rearrangement links TRBV12-3 or TRBV12-4 to TRBJ2-7; TRBD2 is a possible D gene (6 bases). Between the trimmed V and J ends, which lost 4 bases and 4 bases, there was a span of 11 bases. The CDR3 sequence is 13 residues long. The CDR3 coding sequence is TGTGCCAGCAGTTCCGGGGGTGGGTACGAGCAGTACTTC. It is translated as CASSSGGGYEQYF.

This clonotype was counted ten times or more. The chain combines TRBV2 with TRBJ2-2; D is perhaps TRBD1 or TRBD2 (5 bases each). Trimming cost V 4 bases and J 6 bases, with 12 bases left between them. The CDR3 has 14 residues. The germline gives CDR1 SNHLY, CDR2 FYNNEI. CDR3 nucleotides: TGTGCCAGCAGTGGATTCGAGGGGCCCGGGGAGCTGTTTTTT. Translated: CASSGFEGPGELFF.

This chain uses TRBV20-1 with TRBJ1-1; TRBD1 matches at 8 bases. CDR3 length equals 14 residues. The V gene's germline CDR1 is DFQATT and CDR2 SNEGSKA (reference sequence). With 3 bases clipped from V and 11 bases from J, the junction kept 14 bases outside the gene matches. The CDR3 region is CSASGLDGTGFAFF. DNA for the CDR3: TGCAGTGCTAGTGGTTTGGACGGGACAGGATTTGCTTTCTTT.

This clonotype was counted at least ten times. This chain uses TRBV19 with TRBJ1-1; 9 bases agree with TRBD1. The CDR3 spans 13 residues. The trim removed 2 bases at V and 8 bases at J, leaving 3 bases unmatched. CDR1 and CDR2 (germline): LNHDA, SQIVND (reference sequence). In nucleotides, the CDR3 is TGTGCCAGTAGTATACCGGACAGGGGCGAAGCTTTCTTT. Translated: CASSIPDRGEAFF. Together with reference TRBV19 and TRBJ1-1, the CDR3 gives the full variable domain: DGGITQSPKYLFRKEGQNVTLSCEQNLNHDAMYWYRQDPGQGLRLIYYSQIVNDFQKGDIAEGYSVSREKKESFPLTVTSAQKNPTAFYLCASSIPDRGEAFFGQGTRLTVV.